The 23 T cell receptor beta chains presented below share a single source sample, sequenced in a study of identical twins. One entry per CDR3 protein results from TCRdb running MiXCR on the 5' RACE reads. The table lists approximately 690,000 distinct CDR3 sequences, 5.5% to 6.5% of them singletons. Sequencing was performed on naive T cells sorted from blood. Receptors originate from a man aged 18-30 years in good health.

This clonotype was seen a handful of times. The chain has TRBV11-2 and TRBJ2-3; TRBD2 matches 13 bases. Trimming cost V 5 bases and J 0 bases; bases outside gene matches: 11. The CDR3 runs 19 residues. Germline CDR1 reads SGHAT; CDR2 reads FQNNGV. The CDR3 coding sequence is TGTGCCAGCAGCCCGTCTACCGGGACTAGCGGGGCCAGCACAGATACGCAGTATTTT. This codes for CASSPSTGTSGASTDTQYF.

The rearrangement uses TRBV3-1 and TRBJ1-3; D call uncertain. V was shortened by 3 bases and J by 4 bases, with 7 bases between the two germline ends. The length of the CDR3 is 13 residues. Looked up from germline, CDR1 is LGHDT and CDR2 is YNNKEL (reference sequence). The CDR3 DNA follows: TGTGCCAGCAGCCAGGGAGACGGAAACACCATATATTTT. It is translated as CASSQGDGNTIYF.

V is TRBV7-2 and J is TRBJ2-2, with 8 bases aligning to TRBD1. J gave up 1 base and V 5 bases, and 3 bases lay outside the gene matches. The CDR3 runs 15 residues. In germline, CDR1 is SGHTA, CDR2 FQGNSA. The CDR3 here is CASSARGRNTGELFF. The CDR3, as DNA: TGTGCCAGCAGCGCCAGGGGGCGGAACACCGGGGAGCTGTTTTTT.

This clonotype appeared many times. This rearrangement joins TRBV12-3 or TRBV12-4 to TRBJ1-3; D gene ambiguous. Trimming pared 1 base from V and 0 bases from J, leaving 16 bases between. The CDR3 runs to 18 residues. The CDR3 coding sequence is TGTGCCAGCAGTTTAGGATTAGGCAGGCGGCCCTCTGGAAACACCATATATTTT. Translated: CASSLGLGRRPSGNTIYF.

This clonotype has at least ten counts. The junction does not match germline at one end; this may be a read error. The chain employs TRBV7-9 and TRBJ1-2; a weak D match, TRBD1 (5 bases). Germline lookup yields CDR1 SEHNR and CDR2 FQNEAQ (reference sequence). The CDR3 has 15 amino acids. CDR3 amino acids: CASSPLGGFDYDYTF. The CDR3 nucleotides read TGTGCCAGCAGCCCGTTGGGGGGATTCGACTATGACTACACCTTC.

This clonotype has a count of ten or more. The chain recombines TRBV5-5 with TRBJ2-3; 8 nucleotides line up with TRBD1. The ends lost 5 bases at V and 2 bases at J; junction bases unmatched: 10. The CDR3 sequence is 16 residues long. In germline, CDR1 is SGHKS, CDR2 YYEKEE (reference sequence). Here the CDR3 DNA reads TGTGCCAGCAGGTCACCGGGACAGGCCCTCACAGATACGCAGTATTTT. Protein product: CASRSPGQALTDTQYF.

This clonotype was detected only a few times. The chain combines TRBV20-1 with TRBJ2-1; 13 bases match TRBD2. V shed 3 bases, J shed 5 bases, and the junction held 4 bases outside the gene matches. This CDR3 has 15 residues. Looked up from germline, CDR1 is DFQATT and CDR2 is SNEGSKA (reference sequence). CDR3 DNA: TGCAGTGCTAGTGGACTAGCGGGAGACGACAATGAGCAGTTCTTC. Its protein product is CSASGLAGDDNEQFF.

Turning to this clonotype: A read error may be the cause here, since a much bigger clone is one base away. The chain employs TRBV5-6 and TRBJ1-5; a weak D match, TRBD1 (5 bases). V gave up 3 bases and J gave up 7 bases, with 14 bases separating them. The CDR3 is 14 residues long. CDR1 SGHDT and CDR2 YYEEEE come from the germline V gene. CDR3 DNA: TGTGCCAGCAGCTCCGACAGTGCTGGGCAGCCCCAGCATTTT. Translating gives CASSSDSAGQPQHF.

This clonotype was seen only a few times. This chain connects TRBV7-9 to TRBJ1-2; the D is unclear. The CDR3 is made up of 12 amino acids. Germline V gene data show CDR1 as SEHNR and CDR2 as FQNEAQ (reference sequence). Trimming took 1 base from V and 10 from J, leaving 10 bases between them. CDR3 DNA sequence: TGTGCCAGCAGCTTAGGGGCCCAAATCTACACCTTC. Amino acid sequence: CASSLGAQIYTF.

The V and J genes are TRBV4-1 and TRBJ2-7, with 10 bases lining up with TRBD2. Unmatched junction bases numbered 8, after V lost 0 bases and J lost 3 bases. The CDR3 contains 17 residues. In germline, CDR1 is MGHRA, CDR2 YSYEKL. This chain's CDR3 is CASSQELAGYGIYEQYV. The CDR3 nucleotides read TGCGCCAGCAGCCAAGAACTAGCGGGATACGGAATCTACGAGCAGTACGTC.

This clonotype was seen repeatedly, ten times or more. The chain uses TRBV29-1 and TRBJ2-7; 7 bases are a match to TRBD1. V gave up 4 bases and J gave up 2 bases; unmatched junction bases: 11. Germline values: CDR1 SQVTM, CDR2 ANQGSEA. The CDR3 has 15 amino acids. In DNA, the CDR3 is TGCAGCGTTGCCTCGTCGAGGGACAGAACCTACGAGCAGTACTTC. Its protein product is CSVASSRDRTYEQYF.

This clonotype appeared many times. The genes are TRBV5-1 and TRBJ2-7; D remains unclear. V was pared by 2 bases and J by 0 bases, with 6 bases between. The CDR3 is 13 amino acids. Germline-derived CDR1 and CDR2 are SGHRS and YFSETQ. CDR3 coding DNA: TGCGCCAGCAGCTTTGACATCTCCTACGAGCAGTACTTC. Its protein product is CASSFDISYEQYF. Looking up the rest from reference TRBV5-1 and TRBJ2-7 gives the full variable domain: KAGVTQTPRYLIKTRGQQVTLSCSPISGHRSVSWYQQTPGQGLQFLFEYFSETQRNKGNFPGRFSGRQFSNSRSEMNVSTLELGDSALYLCASSFDISYEQYFGPGTRLTVT.

V gene TRBV2 combines with J gene TRBJ2-3; perhaps TRBD1 as D (5 bases). There are 15 residues in the CDR3. Germline CDR1 and CDR2: SNHLY and FYNNEI. V lost 4 bases and J 0 bases, leaving 11 bases between the germline ends. CDR3 protein: CASSADSKSTDTQYF. The DNA of the CDR3 is TGTGCCAGCAGTGCAGACAGCAAGAGCACAGATACGCAGTATTTT.

In this sample, this clonotype turned up many times. The genes are TRBV29-1 and TRBJ2-5, with D tentatively TRBD1 (6 bases). Deletions cut 3 bases from V and 1 base from J, with 9 bases between. The CDR3 runs 13 residues. CDR1 is SQVTM and CDR2 is ANQGSEA in the germline V gene. The CDR3 region is CSVDMDSQETQYF. The CDR3 DNA is TGCAGCGTTGACATGGACAGCCAAGAGACCCAGTACTTC.

A few counts support this clonotype. One junction end does not reproduce the germline sequence, and a read error may be involved. The chain is built from TRBV7-2 and TRBJ2-7; D is unclear. The length of the CDR3 is 14 residues. The V gene's germline CDR1 is SGHTA and CDR2 FQGNSA. CDR3 DNA: TGTGCCAGCAGCATGGGTCCCTGGGCGGACGAGCAGTGCTTC. Amino acid sequence: CASSMGPWADEQCF.

The sample holds many counts of this clonotype. J is TRBJ2-3 and V is TRBV20-1; 8 nucleotides line up with TRBD2. The trim removed 6 bases at V and 2 bases at J, leaving 13 bases unmatched. Germline V lookup: CDR1 DFQATT, CDR2 SNEGSKA (reference sequence). This CDR3 region has 16 residues. CDR3 region: CSAAGVLAVPTDTQYF. In nucleotides, the CDR3 is TGCAGTGCAGCAGGGGTACTAGCGGTACCCACAGATACGCAGTATTTT.

This clonotype was detected ten times or more. The V call is TRBV3-1, the J call TRBJ2-1, with 10 nucleotides matching TRBD2. CDR3 length: 16 amino acids. The V gene end was trimmed by 6 bases and the J gene end by 8 bases; junction bases not matched to a gene: 13. Germline V gene data show CDR1 as LGHDT and CDR2 as YNNKEL (reference sequence). The CDR3 nucleotides are TGTGCCAGCAGAACCGAATCTAGCGGGAGTATCTATGAGCAGTTCTTC. Residues: CASRTESSGSIYEQFF.

The rearrangement links TRBV29-1 to TRBJ2-1; the match to TRBD2 covers 8 bases. The CDR3 totals 12 residues. Germline assignment: CDR1 SQVTM and CDR2 ANQGSEA. V was pared by 4 bases and J by 6 bases, with 2 bases of the junction left unmatched. In DNA form, the CDR3 reads TGCAGCGTTGTCGGGAGGGGCAATGAGCAGTTCTTC. It yields the protein CSVVGRGNEQFF.

This clonotype appeared many times. This rearrangement joins TRBV20-1 to TRBJ1-5; D gene ambiguous. Trimming shortened V by 0 bases and J by 6 bases, and 15 bases separated the two germline ends. The length of the CDR3 is 15 residues. Germline CDR1 is DFQATT and CDR2 is SNEGSKA (reference sequence). The CDR3 protein is CSARDLFGNSQPQHF. CDR3 in DNA: TGCAGTGCTAGAGATCTCTTCGGGAATTCTCAGCCCCAGCATTTT.

In this sample, this clonotype turned up a few times. The rearrangement joins TRBV5-6 to TRBJ2-6; D remains unclear. V lost 0 bases, J lost 4 bases, and 11 bases lay in between. CDR1 is SGHDT, CDR2 YYEEEE, per germline. The CDR3 totals 16 residues. The CDR3 DNA is TGTGCCAGCAGCTTGGAGGAAAGGCCCGGGGCCAACGTCCTGACTTTC. It encodes CASSLEERPGANVLTF.

There are many counts of this clonotype. The chain recombines TRBV10-3 with TRBJ2-1; D is undetermined. Trimming removed 6 bases at V and 10 bases at J, with 10 bases between. Germline CDR1 is ENHRY and CDR2 is SYGVKD. CDR3 size: 11 residues. The CDR3 DNA reads TGTGCCATCAGCTGGGCCACCGAGCAGTTCTTC. Translated: CAISWATEQFF.

The chain uses TRBV29-1 and TRBJ2-2; D is uncertain. V lost 7 bases, J lost 3 bases, and 12 bases lay in between. The CDR3 runs 13 residues. CDR1 is SQVTM and CDR2 is ANQGSEA in the germline V gene. The CDR3 reads CSAGRVDTGELFF. DNA of the CDR3: TGCAGCGCTGGACGAGTGGACACCGGGGAGCTGTTTTTT.

CDR3 nucleotide sequence: TGTGCCAGCAGTTACAACAGGGGAGTCAACTATGGCTACACCTTC. It codes for CASSYNRGVNYGYTF. This rearrangement joins TRBV6-5 to TRBJ1-2, with 7 bases lining up with TRBD1. The CDR3 contains 15 residues. Germline CDR1 MNHEY, CDR2 SVGAGI. Losses at the gene ends were 2 bases for V and 2 bases for J; bases not matched to a gene: 5.